The rows below give T cell receptor beta chains drawn from one sample of a study of cytomegalovirus exposure and HLA in healthy donors. This table comes from immunoSEQ multiplex PCR, and its TCRdb copy is limited to in-frame clones, with some not included. The repertoire includes nearly 110,000 clones, roughly 80% of them detected once, and roughly 3.4% sits in the top ten. Sequencing was done on a sample of PBMCs. Every receptor here comes from a man aged 55-75 years in good health and CMV-seronegative. Each CDR3 is given with its conserved first and last residue. The D gene is left open where the match is weak. Some rows mark clone size as missing; the rest say once, few, many or name a class of expanded clone.

clone_size: -; cdr3_length: 15; d_call: -; j_call: TRBJ1-2; v_call: TRBV5-8; cdr3_aa: CASSSVPPLLYGYTF; cdr3_nt: TGTGCCAGCAGCTCGGTCCCCCCTCTCCTATACGGCTACACCTTC
clone_size: few; cdr3_length: 14; d_call: -; j_call: TRBJ1-1; v_call: TRBV5-4; cdr3_aa: CASSLSRENTEAFF; cdr3_nt: TGTGCCAGCAGCTTGAGCAGGGAGAACACTGAAGCTTTCTTT
clone_size: -; cdr3_length: 15; d_call: TRBD2; j_call: TRBJ2-1; v_call: TRBV5-4; cdr3_aa: CASRTAGLAVNEQFF; cdr3_nt: TGTGCCAGCAGAACCGCTGGACTAGCGGTCAATGAGCAGTTCTTC
clone_size: -; cdr3_length: 13; d_call: -; j_call: TRBJ2-5; v_call: TRBV7-7; cdr3_aa: CASSLDSQETQYF; cdr3_nt: TGTGCCAGCAGCCTGGACAGCCAAGAGACCCAGTACTTC
clone_size: -; cdr3_length: 14; d_call: TRBD1; j_call: TRBJ1-2; v_call: TRBV7-8; cdr3_aa: CASSLLGTGGGYTF; cdr3_nt: TGTGCCAGCAGCTTACTAGGGACAGGGGGTGGCTACACCTTC
clone_size: -; cdr3_length: 14; d_call: -; j_call: TRBJ2-1; v_call: TRBV6-1; cdr3_aa: CASSEGLEFNEQFF; cdr3_nt: TGTGCCAGCAGTGAAGGGCTAGAGTTCAATGAGCAGTTCTTC
clone_size: -; cdr3_length: 15; d_call: -; j_call: TRBJ1-2; v_call: TRBV5-1; cdr3_aa: CASSLDPDKLDGYTF; cdr3_nt: TGCGCCAGCAGCTTGGACCCGGACAAGCTGGATGGCTACACCTTC
clone_size: -; cdr3_length: 16; d_call: TRBD2; j_call: TRBJ2-7; v_call: TRBV5-8; cdr3_aa: CASSLAGASGGYEQYF; cdr3_nt: TGTGCCAGCAGCTTGGCCGGGGCTAGCGGGGGCTACGAGCAGTACTTC
clone_size: -; cdr3_length: 13; d_call: -; j_call: TRBJ1-1; v_call: TRBV5-1; cdr3_aa: CASSPGSNTEAFF; cdr3_nt: TGCGCCAGCAGTCCAGGGTCTAACACTGAAGCTTTCTTT
clone_size: -; cdr3_length: 16; d_call: TRBD2; j_call: TRBJ2-1; v_call: TRBV7-7; cdr3_aa: CASSLGSSGARGEQFF; cdr3_nt: TGTGCCAGCAGCTTAGGTTCTAGCGGGGCTCGGGGTGAGCAGTTCTTC
clone_size: -; cdr3_length: 15; d_call: -; j_call: TRBJ2-3; v_call: TRBV9; cdr3_aa: CASSVGGSLTDTQYF; cdr3_nt: TGTGCCAGCAGCGTAGGGGGCTCACTTACAGATACGCAGTATTTT
clone_size: -; cdr3_length: 16; d_call: TRBD2; j_call: TRBJ2-3; v_call: TRBV9; cdr3_aa: CASSVVSGGPPDTQYF; cdr3_nt: TGTGCCAGCAGCGTAGTTAGCGGGGGGCCCCCCGATACGCAGTATTTT
clone_size: once; cdr3_length: 15; d_call: TRBD2; j_call: TRBJ2-4; v_call: TRBV14; cdr3_aa: CASSQIAGAKNIQYF; cdr3_nt: TGTGCCAGCAGCCAAATAGCGGGGGCCAAAAACATTCAGTACTTC
clone_size: -; cdr3_length: 13; d_call: TRBD2; j_call: TRBJ2-1; v_call: TRBV5-1; cdr3_aa: CASSAGAYNEQFF; cdr3_nt: TGCGCCAGCAGCGCGGGGGCCTACAATGAGCAGTTCTTC
clone_size: -; cdr3_length: 17; d_call: -; j_call: TRBJ2-3; v_call: TRBV4-3; cdr3_aa: CASSLGDSRASTDTQYF; cdr3_nt: TGCGCCAGCAGCCTGGGGGACTCACGTGCTAGCACAGATACGCAGTATTTT
clone_size: -; cdr3_length: 14; d_call: -; j_call: TRBJ1-5; v_call: TRBV11-1; cdr3_aa: CASSKDVGDGPQHF; cdr3_nt: TGTGCCAGCAGTAAAGACGTCGGGGATGGGCCCCAGCATTTT
clone_size: -; cdr3_length: 15; d_call: -; j_call: TRBJ2-7; v_call: TRBV2; cdr3_aa: CASSARALSSYEQYF; cdr3_nt: TGTGCCAGCAGTGCGCGGGCCCTAAGCTCCTACGAGCAGTACTTC
clone_size: few; cdr3_length: 17; d_call: TRBD1; j_call: TRBJ1-1; v_call: TRBV5-1; cdr3_aa: CASTRLRLGQENTEAFF; cdr3_nt: TGCGCCAGTACCCGCCTACGACTGGGACAGGAGAACACTGAAGCTTTCTTT
clone_size: -; cdr3_length: 16; d_call: TRBD2; j_call: TRBJ2-4; v_call: TRBV7-2; cdr3_aa: CASSLRLAGGGGIQYF; cdr3_nt: TGTGCCAGCAGCTTAAGACTAGCGGGGGGAGGGGGCATTCAGTACTTC
clone_size: -; cdr3_length: 18; d_call: -; j_call: TRBJ2-6; v_call: TRBV4-3; cdr3_aa: CASSQEWGLNSGANVLTF; cdr3_nt: TGCGCCAGCAGCCAAGAATGGGGACTGAACTCTGGGGCCAACGTCCTGACTTTC
clone_size: -; cdr3_length: 14; d_call: -; j_call: TRBJ1-1; v_call: TRBV19; cdr3_aa: CASSIEGMNTEAFF; cdr3_nt: TGTGCCAGTAGTATTGAGGGAATGAACACTGAAGCTTTCTTT
clone_size: few; cdr3_length: 14; d_call: -; j_call: TRBJ2-3; v_call: TRBV27; cdr3_aa: CASSPVSLGGTQYF; cdr3_nt: TGTGCCAGCAGTCCCGTATCGTTGGGGGGTACGCAGTATTTT
clone_size: -; cdr3_length: 15; d_call: -; j_call: TRBJ1-3; v_call: TRBV18; cdr3_aa: CASSPRRDPGNTIYF; cdr3_nt: TGTGCCAGCTCACCGCGGAGGGACCCTGGAAACACCATATATTTT
clone_size: -; cdr3_length: 16; d_call: TRBD1; j_call: TRBJ1-2; v_call: TRBV9; cdr3_aa: CASSVGKTGLRYGYTF; cdr3_nt: TGTGCCAGCAGCGTAGGGAAGACAGGGCTGAGGTATGGCTACACCTTC
clone_size: -; cdr3_length: 15; d_call: -; j_call: TRBJ1-2; v_call: TRBV7-9; cdr3_aa: CASSSGLLKGNGYTF; cdr3_nt: TGTGCCAGCAGCTCCGGACTCCTAAAGGGTAATGGCTACACCTTC
clone_size: -; cdr3_length: 14; d_call: TRBD1; j_call: TRBJ1-5; v_call: TRBV19; cdr3_aa: CASSRTGGYQPQHF; cdr3_nt: TGTGCCAGTAGCAGGACAGGGGGTTATCAGCCCCAGCATTTT
clone_size: once; cdr3_length: 14; d_call: -; j_call: TRBJ1-5; v_call: TRBV5-6; cdr3_aa: CASSLMEGAQPQHF; cdr3_nt: TGTGCCAGCAGCTTGATGGAGGGTGCTCAGCCCCAGCATTTT
clone_size: -; cdr3_length: 12; d_call: -; j_call: TRBJ1-2; v_call: TRBV19; cdr3_aa: CASSIPSYGYTF; cdr3_nt: TGTGCCAGTAGTATCCCCTCCTATGGCTACACCTTC
clone_size: -; cdr3_length: 13; d_call: -; j_call: TRBJ1-2; v_call: TRBV13; cdr3_aa: CASAEWTNYGYTF; cdr3_nt: TGTGCCAGCGCGGAGTGGACTAACTATGGCTACACCTTC
clone_size: -; cdr3_length: 17; d_call: -; j_call: TRBJ2-7; v_call: TRBV9; cdr3_aa: CASSVGRPGTLSYEQYF; cdr3_nt: TGTGCCAGCAGCGTAGGCCGGCCAGGAACCCTCTCCTACGAGCAGTACTTC
clone_size: -; cdr3_length: 13; d_call: -; j_call: TRBJ1-2; v_call: TRBV19; cdr3_aa: CASSFQAGYGYTF; cdr3_nt: TGTGCCAGTAGTTTCCAAGCAGGGTATGGCTACACCTTC
clone_size: -; cdr3_length: 13; d_call: TRBD1; j_call: TRBJ1-1; v_call: TRBV6-1; cdr3_aa: CASSESSGQGPFF; cdr3_nt: TGTGCCAGCAGTGAAAGTTCCGGACAGGGGCCTTTCTTT
clone_size: -; cdr3_length: 12; d_call: -; j_call: TRBJ1-2; v_call: TRBV30; cdr3_aa: CAWSGQANGYTF; cdr3_nt: TGTGCCTGGAGTGGGCAGGCTAATGGCTACACCTTC